This is a list of T cell receptor beta chains from one sample in a study of sequential checkpoint blockade in melanoma. Repertoires were generated with immunoSEQ multiplex PCR, while TCRdb's copy carries only in-frame clones and drops some. Altogether 4,500 to 5,500 clones are present, 55% being singletons, with the ten largest covering over 20%. The sequenced sample was CD8+ T cells sorted from blood (inferred from file names), obtained from a patient given nivolumab and ipilimumab in sequence. These receptors were taken from a human donor with melanoma. Both conserved end residues are part of each CDR3. The D gene is left open where the match is weak. Where a row states a size, it is once, few, many or the class of an expanded clone; other rows omit it.

>TRBJ2-1|few|TRBV21-1|-
CASSRLAGGPGPEQFF
TGTGCCAGCAGCCGACTAGCGGGAGGTCCAGGACCTGAGCAGTTCTTC
>TRBJ1-5|medium-sized|TRBV19|-
CASSVISNQPQHF
TGTGCCAGTAGTGTAATTAGCAATCAGCCCCAGCATTTT
>TRBJ2-7|-|TRBV13|TRBD1
CASSPGGTGAYEQYF
TGTGCCAGCAGCCCCGGCGGGACAGGGGCCTACGAGCAGTACTTC
>TRBJ2-7|medium-sized|TRBV12-5|TRBD2
CASADLAGHEQYF
TGTGCTAGTGCCGACCTAGCGGGACACGAGCAGTACTTC
>TRBJ2-7|-|TRBV2|TRBD2
CASGLAGIYEQYF
TGTGCCTCGGGACTAGCGGGAATCTACGAGCAGTACTTC
>TRBJ2-7|few|TRBV4-3|-
CASSPGQSSYEQYF
TGCGCCAGCAGCCCCGGACAGAGCTCCTACGAGCAGTACTTC
>TRBJ2-1|-|TRBV18|-
CASSHGFYNEQFF
TGTGCCAGCTCACACGGGTTTTACAATGAGCAGTTCTTC
>TRBJ2-3|once|TRBV15|TRBD2
CATSRLAGGDTQYF
TGTGCCACCAGCAGACTAGCGGGAGGAGATACGCAGTATTTT
>TRBJ2-7|-|TRBV5-1|-
CASSRLAYEQYF
TGCGCCAGCAGCCGACTTGCCTACGAGCAGTACTTC
>TRBJ2-1|-|TRBV10-1|TRBD2
CASSELLGLAGVSSYNEQFF
TGCGCCAGCAGTGAGTTGCTAGGACTAGCGGGAGTCAGCTCCTACAATGAGCAGTTCTTC
>TRBJ2-7|-|TRBV5-4|TRBD2
CASSLENYSGYSYEQYF
TGTGCCAGCAGCTTGGAGAATTATAGCGGGTACTCCTACGAGCAGTACTTC
>TRBJ1-1|-|TRBV5-5|-
CASSFGGAGTEAFF
TGTGCCAGCAGCTTTGGGGGGGCAGGAACTGAAGCTTTCTTT
>TRBJ2-7|large|TRBV19|TRBD2
CASSTSGDFYEQYF
TGTGCCAGTAGTACTAGCGGGGACTTCTACGAGCAGTACTTC
>TRBJ2-1|-|TRBV28|-
CASSPGLLDSHYNEQFF
TGTGCCAGCAGCCCTGGTCTCCTGGACTCTCACTACAATGAGCAGTTCTTC
>TRBJ1-1|-|TRBV6-5|TRBD1
CASSYRTGGWTEAFF
TGTGCCAGCAGTTACCGAACAGGGGGTTGGACTGAAGCTTTCTTT
>TRBJ1-1|-|TRBV9|-
CASSVDRNTEAFF
TGTGCCAGCAGCGTAGACAGAAACACTGAAGCTTTCTTT
>TRBJ2-1|-|TRBV19|-
CASSIVASQNNEQFF
TGTGCCAGTAGTATAGTTGCTAGCCAGAACAATGAGCAGTTCTTC
>TRBJ2-3|few|TRBV4-3|-
CASSQDLDFQGLDTQYF
TGCGCCAGCAGCCAAGATCTCGACTTCCAGGGACTAGATACGCAGTATTTT
>TRBJ1-1|-|TRBV6-5|-
CASSYSSRGTEAFF
TGTGCCAGCAGTTATAGTAGCCGGGGCACTGAAGCTTTCTTT
>TRBJ2-3|few|TRBV30|-
CAWDAVGGGALTDTQYF
TGTGCCTGGGACGCTGTGGGTGGCGGGGCCCTCACAGATACGCAGTATTTT
>TRBJ1-5|few|TRBV6-6|TRBD1
CASSTGTADQPQHF
TGTGCCAGCAGTACCGGGACAGCCGATCAGCCCCAGCATTTT
>TRBJ2-2|medium-sized|TRBV14|-
CASSLLGAGELFF
TGTGCCAGCAGCCTACTTGGGGCTGGGGAGCTGTTTTTT
>TRBJ1-1|-|TRBV7-8|-
CASSHRTANTEAFF
TGTGCCAGCAGCCATCGGACAGCGAACACTGAAGCTTTCTTT
>TRBJ2-7|-|TRBV27|TRBD2
CASSLYGGNSYEQYF
TGTGCCAGCAGTTTGTACGGGGGGAACTCCTACGAGCAGTACTTC
>TRBJ2-7|few|TRBV27|-
CASSERQDRFDEQYF
TGTGCCAGCAGTGAGAGACAGGATCGGTTTGACGAGCAGTACTTC
>TRBJ2-1|-|TRBV30|-
CAWSSGEQFF
TGTGCCTGGAGTTCGGGTGAGCAGTTCTTC
>TRBJ2-1|-|TRBV25-1|-
CASSEDRDYNEQFF
TGTGCCAGCAGTGAAGATCGAGACTACAATGAGCAGTTCTTC
>TRBJ1-4|few|TRBV5-4|TRBD1
CASSSDRGANEKLFF
TGTGCCAGCAGCTCTGACAGGGGAGCTAATGAAAAACTGTTTTTT
>TRBJ1-2|-|TRBV28|-
CASSLSTGYGYTF
TGTGCCAGCAGTTTATCTACAGGCTATGGCTACACCTTC
>TRBJ2-1|few|TRBV7-6|TRBD1
CASSPYRGSEQFF
TGTGCCAGCAGCCCCTACAGGGGGAGTGAGCAGTTCTTC
>TRBJ2-7|few|TRBV19|TRBD1
CASRTGTSSYEQYF
TGTGCCAGTCGGACAGGGACGAGCTCCTACGAGCAGTACTTC
>TRBJ2-3|-|TRBV11-3|TRBD2
CASSPRTSGNTDTQYF
TGTGCCAGCAGCCCTAGGACTAGCGGGAACACAGATACGCAGTATTTT
>TRBJ2-7|-|TRBV28|-
CASSFNEQYF
TGTGCCAGCAGTTTTAACGAGCAGTACTTC
>TRBJ2-4|once|TRBV10-1|TRBD2
CASSASVFAKRGNIQYF
TGCGCCAGCAGTGCCAGCGTATTCGCTAAGCGGGGAAACATTCAGTACTTC
>TRBJ2-3|-|TRBV6-4|-
CASSPQQGDTQYF
TGTGCCAGCAGCCCTCAACAGGGAGATACGCAGTATTTT
>TRBJ2-7|few|TRBV28|-
CASSPTTEIIYEQYF
TGTGCCAGCAGTCCGACGACAGAAATCATCTACGAGCAGTACTTC
>TRBJ2-5|few|TRBV4-2|-
CASSQEGHGVLRGPETQYF
TGTGCCAGCAGCCAGGAGGGTCACGGGGTCCTCCGAGGCCCAGAGACCCAGTACTTC
>TRBJ1-3|-|TRBV28|TRBD1
CASSPRGTGNTIYF
TGTGCCAGCAGTCCCAGGGGGACTGGAAACACCATATATTTT
>TRBJ2-1|-|TRBV27|TRBD2
CASSWTSGRSNEQFF
TGTGCCAGCAGCTGGACTAGCGGGAGGTCTAATGAGCAGTTCTTC
>TRBJ2-1|few|TRBV27|TRBD1
CASKPGQGFLDEQFF
TGTGCCAGCAAGCCGGGACAGGGGTTTTTGGATGAGCAGTTCTTC
>TRBJ2-2|-|TRBV4-3|-
CASSQVRSSGTGELFF
TGCGCCAGCAGCCAAGTAAGGTCGTCGGGCACCGGGGAGCTGTTTTTT
>TRBJ2-3|few|TRBV27|-
CASSLSLTDTQYF
TGTGCCAGCAGTTTATCGCTAACAGATACGCAGTATTTT